This T cell receptor beta chain came from a study of cytomegalovirus exposure and HLA in healthy donors. Study-wide points: A highly shared variant cluster was judged a likely technical artifact. Apparent HLA restriction characterized most CMV-associated TCR beta chains in a later analysis. TRBV6-2, TRBV6-3 and some other V segments were excluded as indistinguishable. Later analysis associated a missense DCLRE1C variant with TCR beta V- and J-gene trimming.

This CDR3 has 14 amino acids. V lost 6 bases and J 5 bases, leaving 13 bases between the germline ends. CDR1 and CDR2 from the germline V gene are LNHDA and SQIVND (reference sequence). This clone was counted once. Its antigen is not known. With 60 Vbeta and 13 Jbeta primers, the PCR was carried out. Assay: immunoSEQ multiplex PCR; the TCRdb copy retains only in-frame clones and omits some. This table has some 190,000 clones, about 90% appearing once. The chain uses TRBV19 and TRBJ2-2; D gene uncertain. The TCR originated in a young man in good health and CMV-seronegative. The sample consisted of PBMCs. Here the CDR3 reads CASSGTALTGELFF. The CDR3 nucleotides read TGTGCCAGTAGCGGAACAGCATTAACCGGGGAGCTGTTTTTT.